The 3 T cell receptor beta chains in this list originate from one sample, sequenced in a study of OX40 agonist ivuxolimab in advanced cancers. The protocol was immunoSEQ multiplex PCR, while the TCRdb copy is restricted to in-frame clones and leaves out a portion. Found here are nearly 55,000 clones, 80% to 90% of them singletons; the top ten hold 1.4%. Sequenced material: CD4+ or CD8+ T cells sorted from blood, taken in a trial of the OX40 agonist ivuxolimab. Receptors were obtained from an adult with an advanced solid tumor such as melanoma, head and neck, liver or kidney cancer.

The genes are TRBV5-6 and TRBJ2-3; 7 bases are shared with TRBD1. This CDR3 region has 14 residues. The germline gives CDR1 SGHDT, CDR2 YYEEEE. V lost 3 bases, J lost 2 bases, and 3 bases stayed unmatched. The CDR3 region is CASSWGQLTDTQYF. DNA for the CDR3: TGTGCCAGCAGCTGGGGACAGCTCACAGATACGCAGTATTTT.

This clone was seen a single time. The J gene is TRBJ2-7, the V gene TRBV5-1; TRBD1 is a possible D gene (6 bases). The CDR3 covers 15 residues. Trimming removed 0 bases at V and 2 bases at J, with 12 bases between. Germline loops: CDR1 SGHRS, CDR2 YFSETQ. CDR3 region: CASSLDRTATYEQYF. For the CDR3, the DNA is TGCGCCAGCAGCTTGGATCGGACAGCAACCTACGAGCAGTACTTC.

The J gene is TRBJ1-3, the V gene TRBV28; a weak D match, TRBD1 (6 bases). V lost 7 bases, J lost 0 bases, and 10 bases lay in between. Germline lookup yields CDR1 MDHEN and CDR2 SYDVKM. The CDR3 totals 14 residues. The CDR3: CASKVGASGNTIYF. In DNA form, the CDR3 reads TGTGCCAGCAAGGTGGGGGCCTCTGGAAACACCATATATTTT.